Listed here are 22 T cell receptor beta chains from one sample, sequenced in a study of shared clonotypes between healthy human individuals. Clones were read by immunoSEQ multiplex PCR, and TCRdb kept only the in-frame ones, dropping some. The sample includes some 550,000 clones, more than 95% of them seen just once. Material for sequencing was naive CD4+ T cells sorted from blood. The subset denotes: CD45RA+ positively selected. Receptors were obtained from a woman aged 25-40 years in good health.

This CDR3 is CASRTRLGVNTDTQYF. In nucleotides, the CDR3 is TGTGCCAGTAGGACTCGACTAGGAGTGAACACAGATACGCAGTATTTT. This chain joins TRBV19 and TRBJ2-3, with D perhaps matching TRBD2 (6 bases). V gave up 6 bases and J gave up 2 bases, with 18 bases separating them. CDR3 size: 16 residues. Germline CDR1 is LNHDA and CDR2 is SQIVND (reference sequence).

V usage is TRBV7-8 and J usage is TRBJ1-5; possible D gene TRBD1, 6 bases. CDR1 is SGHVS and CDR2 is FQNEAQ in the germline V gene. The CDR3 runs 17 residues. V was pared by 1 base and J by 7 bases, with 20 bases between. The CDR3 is CASSLDPRGSLAQPQHF. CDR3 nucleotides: TGTGCCAGCAGCTTAGACCCTAGGGGGTCTTTGGCCCAGCCCCAGCATTTT. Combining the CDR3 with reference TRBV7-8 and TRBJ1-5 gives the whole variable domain GAGVSQSPRYKVAKRGQDVALRCDPISGHVSLFWYQQALGQGPEFLTYFQNEAQLDKSGLPSDRFFAERPEGSVSTLKIQRTQQEDSAVYLCASSLDPRGSLAQPQHFGDGTRLSIL.

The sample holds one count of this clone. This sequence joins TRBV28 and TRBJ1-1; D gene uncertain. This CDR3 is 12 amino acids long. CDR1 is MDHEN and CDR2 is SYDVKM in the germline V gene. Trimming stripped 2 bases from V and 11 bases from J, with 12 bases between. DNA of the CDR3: TGTGCCAGCAGTTTACCCCGAACCCTGGCTTTCTTT. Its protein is CASSLPRTLAFF.

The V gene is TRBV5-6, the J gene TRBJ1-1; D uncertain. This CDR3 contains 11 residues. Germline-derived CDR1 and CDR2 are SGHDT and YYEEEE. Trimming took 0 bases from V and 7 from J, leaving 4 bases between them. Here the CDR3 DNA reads TGTGCCAGCAGCTTGGGGGGTGAAGCTTTCTTT. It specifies CASSLGGEAFF. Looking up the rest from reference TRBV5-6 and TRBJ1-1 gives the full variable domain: DAGVTQSPTHLIKTRGQQVTLRCSPKSGHDTVSWYQQALGQGPQFIFQYYEEEERQRGNFPDRFSGHQFPNYSSELNVNALLLGDSALYLCASSLGGEAFFGQGTRLTVV.

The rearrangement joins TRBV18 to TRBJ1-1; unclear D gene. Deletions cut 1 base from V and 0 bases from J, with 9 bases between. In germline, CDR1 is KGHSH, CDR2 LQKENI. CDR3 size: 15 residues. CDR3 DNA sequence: TGTGCCAGCTCACCACTATCTTCGCTGAACACTGAAGCTTTCTTT. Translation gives CASSPLSSLNTEAFF.

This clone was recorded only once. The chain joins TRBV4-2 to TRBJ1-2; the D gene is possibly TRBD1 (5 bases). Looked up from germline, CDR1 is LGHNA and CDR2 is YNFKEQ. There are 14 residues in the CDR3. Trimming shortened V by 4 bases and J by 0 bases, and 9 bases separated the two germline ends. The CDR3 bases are TGTGCCAGCAGCCCCGGGGGGGCTAACTATGGCTACACCTTC. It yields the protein CASSPGGANYGYTF.

CDR3 amino acids: CASSLSGGMRDTQYF. For the CDR3, the DNA is TGTGCCAGCAGTTTAAGCGGGGGGATGCGGGATACGCAGTATTTT. This rearrangement joins TRBV28 to TRBJ2-3; 9 nucleotides agree with TRBD2. V was clipped by 2 bases and J by 6 bases; unmatched bases: 6. Looked up from germline, CDR1 is MDHEN and CDR2 is SYDVKM. The CDR3 is made up of 15 amino acids.

In nucleotides, the CDR3 is TGCGCCAGCAGCCCAACAGGGGGCGGCCATAGCAATCAGCCCCAGCATTTT. Residues: CASSPTGGGHSNQPQHF. The chain combines TRBV4-1 with TRBJ1-5; 9 bases are a match to TRBD1. The germline V gene has CDR1 MGHRA and CDR2 YSYEKL. V was clipped by 4 bases and J by 0 bases; unmatched bases: 7. The CDR3 extends over 17 amino acids.

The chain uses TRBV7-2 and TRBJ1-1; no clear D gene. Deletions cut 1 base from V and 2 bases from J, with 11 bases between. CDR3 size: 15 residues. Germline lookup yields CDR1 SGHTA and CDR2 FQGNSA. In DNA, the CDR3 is TGTGCCAGCAGCTTAGAGAGGAGGACTAACACTGAAGCTTTCTTT. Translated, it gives CASSLERRTNTEAFF.

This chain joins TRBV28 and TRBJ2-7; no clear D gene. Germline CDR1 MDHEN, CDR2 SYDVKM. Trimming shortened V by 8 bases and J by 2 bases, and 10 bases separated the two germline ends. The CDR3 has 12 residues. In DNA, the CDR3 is TGTGCCAGCTTAACCCTCCCCTACGAGCAGTACTTC. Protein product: CASLTLPYEQYF.

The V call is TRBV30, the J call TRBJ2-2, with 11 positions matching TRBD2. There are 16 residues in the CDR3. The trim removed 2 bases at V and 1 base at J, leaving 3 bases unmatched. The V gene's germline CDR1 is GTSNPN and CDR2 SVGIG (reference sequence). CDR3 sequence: CAWSTGLAVNTGELFF. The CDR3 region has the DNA TGTGCCTGGAGTACGGGACTAGCGGTGAACACCGGGGAGCTGTTTTTT.

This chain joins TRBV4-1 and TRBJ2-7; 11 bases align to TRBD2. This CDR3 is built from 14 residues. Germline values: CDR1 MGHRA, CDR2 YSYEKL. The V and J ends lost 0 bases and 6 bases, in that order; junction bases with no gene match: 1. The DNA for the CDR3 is TGCGCCAGCAGCCAAGAAGGGACTAGCGGCGAGCAGTACTTC. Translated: CASSQEGTSGEQYF.

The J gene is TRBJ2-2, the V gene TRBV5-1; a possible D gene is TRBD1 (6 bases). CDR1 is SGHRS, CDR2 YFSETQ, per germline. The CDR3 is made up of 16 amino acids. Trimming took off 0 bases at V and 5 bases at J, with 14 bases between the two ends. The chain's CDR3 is CASSLVHAGETGELFF. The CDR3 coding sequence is TGCGCCAGCAGCTTGGTTCACGCAGGGGAAACCGGGGAGCTGTTTTTT.

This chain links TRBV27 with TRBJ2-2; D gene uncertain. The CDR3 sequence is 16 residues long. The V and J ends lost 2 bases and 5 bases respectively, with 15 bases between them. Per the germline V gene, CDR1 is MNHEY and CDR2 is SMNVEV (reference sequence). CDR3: CASSLRLLGRTGELFF. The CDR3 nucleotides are TGTGCCAGCAGTTTACGGTTACTGGGTCGTACCGGGGAGCTGTTTTTT.

The CDR3 nucleotides are TGTGCCAGCAGCCAATGGGTCTCTGGGGCCAACGTCCTGACTTTC. Its translation is CASSQWVSGANVLTF. V and J are TRBV14 and TRBJ2-6, with D unclear. From germline, CDR1 is SGHDN and CDR2 FVKESK. The CDR3 spans 15 residues. The V end lost 2 bases, the J end lost 0 bases, and 5 bases lay between the germline ends.

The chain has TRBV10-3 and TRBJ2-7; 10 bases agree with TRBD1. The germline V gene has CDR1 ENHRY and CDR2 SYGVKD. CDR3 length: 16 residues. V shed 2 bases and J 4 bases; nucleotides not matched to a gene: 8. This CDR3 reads CAISEPTGTGDYEQYF. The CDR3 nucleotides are TGTGCCATCAGTGAGCCTACAGGGACAGGGGATTACGAGCAGTACTTC.

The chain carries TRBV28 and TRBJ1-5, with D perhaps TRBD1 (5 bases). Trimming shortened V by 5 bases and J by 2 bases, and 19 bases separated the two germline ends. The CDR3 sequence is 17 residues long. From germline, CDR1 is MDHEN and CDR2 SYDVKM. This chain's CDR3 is CASSPAGTAGGNQPQHF. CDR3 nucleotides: TGTGCCAGCAGTCCCGCCGGGACCGCGGGTGGCAATCAGCCCCAGCATTTT.

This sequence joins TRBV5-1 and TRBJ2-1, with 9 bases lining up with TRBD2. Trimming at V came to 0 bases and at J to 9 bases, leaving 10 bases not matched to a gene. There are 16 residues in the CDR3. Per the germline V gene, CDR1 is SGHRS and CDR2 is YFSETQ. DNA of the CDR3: TGCGCCAGCAGCTTGGCCCAATATAGCGGGAGTGGTGAGCAGTTCTTC. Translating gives CASSLAQYSGSGEQFF.

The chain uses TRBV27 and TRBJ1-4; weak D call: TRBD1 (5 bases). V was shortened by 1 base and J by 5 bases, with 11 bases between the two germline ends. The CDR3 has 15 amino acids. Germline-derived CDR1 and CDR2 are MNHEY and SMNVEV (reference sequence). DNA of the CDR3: TGTGCCAGCAGTTTATGGGGGACGGGAAATGAAAAACTGTTTTTT. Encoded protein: CASSLWGTGNEKLFF.

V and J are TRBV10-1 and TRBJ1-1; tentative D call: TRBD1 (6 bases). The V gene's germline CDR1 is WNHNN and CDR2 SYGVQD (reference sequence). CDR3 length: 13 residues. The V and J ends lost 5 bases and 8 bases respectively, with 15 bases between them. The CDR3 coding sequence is TGCGCCAGCAGTAAGGACAGCAGAGCCGAAGCTTTCTTT. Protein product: CASSKDSRAEAFF.

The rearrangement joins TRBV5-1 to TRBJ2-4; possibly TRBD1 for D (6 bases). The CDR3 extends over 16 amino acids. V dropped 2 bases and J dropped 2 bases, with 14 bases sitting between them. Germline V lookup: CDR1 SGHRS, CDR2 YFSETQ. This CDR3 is CASSLLGAGTKNIQYF. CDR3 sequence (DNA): TGCGCCAGCAGCTTATTGGGGGCTGGAACCAAAAACATTCAGTACTTC. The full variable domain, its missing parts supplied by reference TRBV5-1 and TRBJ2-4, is KAGVTQTPRYLIKTRGQQVTLSCSPISGHRSVSWYQQTPGQGLQFLFEYFSETQRNKGNFPGRFSGRQFSNSRSEMNVSTLELGDSALYLCASSLLGAGTKNIQYFGAGTRLSVL.

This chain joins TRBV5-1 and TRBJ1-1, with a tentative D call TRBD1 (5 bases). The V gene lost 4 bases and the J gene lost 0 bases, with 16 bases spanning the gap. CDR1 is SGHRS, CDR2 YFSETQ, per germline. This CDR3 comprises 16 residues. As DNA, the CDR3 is TGCGCCAGCAGCCTTCAGGGACTGACTATGAACACTGAAGCTTTCTTT. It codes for CASSLQGLTMNTEAFF.